The rows below give T cell receptor beta chains drawn from one sample of a study of T cell responses to AZD1222 COVID-19 vaccine. Measured with immunoSEQ multiplex PCR; TCRdb has only the in-frame clones, and not every one. The table has roughly 270,000 clones, around 93% seen once; the top ten hold around 0.57%. Here the sequenced sample was peripheral blood, taken 28 days after the second AZD1222 dose. The receptors shown here come from an adult who received the AZD1222 COVID-19 vaccine. Both conserved end residues are part of each CDR3. A D gene is named only where the DNA matches it firmly. Clone size is given for some rows only: seen once, a few or many times, or a class if the clone is expanded.

V	size	length	D	J	DNA	CDR3
TRBV2	.	13	TRBD2	TRBJ2-7	TGTGCCAGCAATGGACCGGGGGGCTACGAGCAGTACTTC	CASNGPGGYEQYF
TRBV7-3	.	15	.	TRBJ2-3	TGTGCCAGCAGCAAGGTGTGGGTCGGCACAGATACGCAGTATTTT	CASSKVWVGTDTQYF
TRBV7-2	.	15	TRBD2	TRBJ2-1	TGTGCCAGCAGCCCGGGAGGCGGGGGATACAATGAGCAGTTCTTC	CASSPGGGGYNEQFF
TRBV28	.	16	.	TRBJ2-3	TGTGCCAGCAGTTTAGGGGGACGGGCGCACACAGATACGCAGTATTTT	CASSLGGRAHTDTQYF
TRBV27	.	16	TRBD2	TRBJ2-5	TGTGCCAGCAGTCAAAGGACTAGCGGGGGGTACGAGACCCAGTACTTC	CASSQRTSGGYETQYF
TRBV11-1	.	12	.	TRBJ1-1	TGTGCCAGCAGCTTCAGGAACACTGAAGCTTTCTTT	CASSFRNTEAFF
TRBV30	.	14	.	TRBJ2-7	TGTGCCTGGAGCCTCCTTAATGGGGGCGACGAGCAGTACTTC	CAWSLLNGGDEQYF
TRBV6-5	.	12	TRBD1	TRBJ2-7	TGTGCCAGCAGGACAGGGTCGAGGGAGCAGTACTTC	CASRTGSREQYF
TRBV10-3	.	15	TRBD2	TRBJ2-3	TGTGCCATCAGCCCGGGACTAGCGGGACCAGATACGCAGTATTTT	CAISPGLAGPDTQYF
TRBV19	once	14	TRBD1	TRBJ2-4	TGTGCCAGTACCAGGTCCGGGACAGGGGGCGTTGGGTACTTC	CASTRSGTGGVGYF
TRBV5-1	.	13	.	TRBJ2-7	TGCGCCAGCAGCGAAAAGACATTTTACGAGCAGTACTTC	CASSEKTFYEQYF
TRBV7-9	.	13	.	TRBJ2-7	TGTGCCAGCAGCTTAGTTGGGGGGTACGAGCAGTACTTC	CASSLVGGYEQYF
TRBV18	few	14	.	TRBJ1-4	TGTGCCAGCTCGCTCTCGGGACTTAATGAAAAACTGTTTTTT	CASSLSGLNEKLFF
TRBV19	.	14	.	TRBJ2-7	TGTGCCAGTAGCCCGGGACGGGGTTCTCACGAGCAGTACTTC	CASSPGRGSHEQYF
TRBV4-1	.	15	.	TRBJ1-2	TGCGCCAGCAGCCAAGAGGGCAGGTCATCCTATGGCTACACCTTC	CASSQEGRSSYGYTF
TRBV5-1	.	15	.	TRBJ1-1	TGCGCCAGCAGCCCGGGTTTTCTGGAGAACACTGAAGCTTTCTTT	CASSPGFLENTEAFF
TRBV28	.	16	.	TRBJ1-5	TGTGCCAGCAGATACTCGATGGGGAGGGGCAATCAGCCCCAGCATTTT	CASRYSMGRGNQPQHF